Presented here are 29 T cell receptor beta chains from one specimen sequenced in a study of blood T cell repertoires in COVID-19. Profiling relied on immunoSEQ multiplex PCR, and the TCRdb table lists in-frame clones only, not all of them. The sample holds approximately 120,000 clones, around nine tenths seen once. The sequenced sample was peripheral blood. Receptors originate from a human donor with acute or convalescent COVID-19. The donor label of this sample is uncertain.

The chain carries TRBV6-5 and TRBJ2-6; D ambiguous. Trimming shortened V by 1 base and J by 1 base, and 5 bases separated the two germline ends. The CDR3 is 15 amino acids. Germline V gene sequence: CDR1 MNHEY, CDR2 SVGAGI. The CDR3 sequence is CASSYFPSGANVLTF. In DNA, the CDR3 is TGTGCCAGCAGTTACTTCCCATCTGGGGCCAACGTCCTGACTTTC.

The chain has TRBV29-1 and TRBJ1-4; 10 bases are shared with TRBD1. Germline lookup yields CDR1 SQVTM and CDR2 ANQGSEA. This CDR3 contains 14 residues. After removal of 6 bases from V and 7 bases from J, the junction contained 8 bases not matched to a gene. CDR3 nucleotides: TGCAGCGTAGCCAGACAGGGGGCGGGTGAAAAACTGTTTTTT. Its translation is CSVARQGAGEKLFF.

J is TRBJ2-3 and V is TRBV5-6, with TRBD2 matching 12 bases. V gave up 2 bases and J gave up 1 base; unmatched junction bases: 11. The CDR3 contains 19 residues. Germline-derived CDR1 and CDR2 are SGHDT and YYEEEE. The CDR3 region has the DNA TGTGCCAGCAGCTTTTGGCTAGCGGGGGGGTTATTCGGCACAGATACGCAGTATTTT. Amino acid sequence: CASSFWLAGGLFGTDTQYF.

The chain combines TRBV4-2 with TRBJ2-7; 7 nucleotides line up with TRBD2. Trimming cost V 4 bases and J 9 bases; bases outside gene matches: 18. Germline assignment: CDR1 LGHNA and CDR2 YNFKEQ. This CDR3 has 16 amino acids. The CDR3 DNA reads as TGTGCCAGCAGCCCCGGCTCTGCTAGCGGTAATAACGGGCAGTACTTC. Its translation: CASSPGSASGNNGQYF.

The V gene is TRBV19, the J gene TRBJ1-5; tentative D call: TRBD1 (6 bases). CDR1 and CDR2 from the germline V gene are LNHDA and SQIVND (reference sequence). V was trimmed by 7 bases and J by 5 bases, leaving 12 bases between them. The CDR3 totals 13 residues. This chain's CDR3 is CASNRVGDQPQHF. CDR3 in DNA: TGTGCCAGTAACAGGGTTGGCGATCAGCCCCAGCATTTT.

The V call is TRBV10-3, the J call TRBJ1-3; TRBD1 is a possible D gene (5 bases). The CDR3 extends over 15 amino acids. V was shortened by 4 bases and J by 0 bases, with 10 bases between the two germline ends. Germline V gene sequence: CDR1 ENHRY, CDR2 SYGVKD. The CDR3 is CAISGGLSSGNTIYF. The CDR3 nucleotides read TGTGCCATCAGTGGGGGCCTATCCTCTGGAAACACCATATATTTT.

The rearrangement joins TRBV30 to TRBJ2-2; D is undetermined. Per germline, CDR1 GTSNPN and CDR2 SVGIG (reference sequence). Deletions cut 2 bases from V and 1 base from J, with 8 bases between. The length of the CDR3 is 14 residues. DNA for the CDR3: TGTGCCTGGAGTTCAGGTGGGAACACCGGGGAGCTGTTTTTT. As protein: CAWSSGGNTGELFF.

CDR3: CASSDWASGNTDTQYF. DNA for the CDR3: TGTGCCAGCAGTGATTGGGCTAGCGGAAACACAGATACGCAGTATTTT. The V call is TRBV6-1, the J call TRBJ2-3, with TRBD2 identical over 7 bases. Trimming at V came to 3 bases and at J to 2 bases, leaving 8 bases not matched to a gene. Germline CDR1 is MNHNS and CDR2 is SASEGT. This CDR3 is built from 16 residues.

The chain combines TRBV25-1 with TRBJ2-3, with 8 bases that match TRBD1. The CDR3 extends over 14 amino acids. The germline V gene encodes CDR1 MGHDK and CDR2 SYGVNS. The ends lost 9 bases at V and 6 bases at J; junction bases unmatched: 11. DNA for the CDR3: TGTGCCAGTAACCCCCAGGGGGCCACGGATACGCAGTATTTT. Translating gives CASNPQGATDTQYF.

The genes are TRBV19 and TRBJ1-2, with 7 positions matching TRBD1. Trimming took 3 bases from V and 2 from J; bases not matched to a gene: 3. Germline assignment: CDR1 LNHDA and CDR2 SQIVND (reference sequence). This CDR3 has 14 amino acids. Here the CDR3 DNA reads TGTGCCAGTAGTATCCGACAGGGAAACTATGGCTACACCTTC. It encodes CASSIRQGNYGYTF.

This clone was seen only once. The V and J genes are TRBV7-9 and TRBJ1-4; the D is unclear. With 2 bases removed from V and 6 bases from J, the gap between germline ends came to 10 bases. Germline CDR1 SEHNR, CDR2 FQNEAQ (reference sequence). This CDR3 has 14 residues. In DNA, the CDR3 is TGTGCCAGCAGCTTAAGAAGGCGGGATGAAAAACTGTTTTTT. Amino acid sequence: CASSLRRRDEKLFF.

The chain is built from TRBV5-1 and TRBJ1-2; perhaps TRBD1 as D (5 bases). Germline V gives CDR1 SGHRS, CDR2 YFSETQ. Trimming took 0 bases from V and 8 from J, leaving 17 bases between them. The CDR3 spans 15 residues. CDR3 loop: CASSLGPGAADGYTF. CDR3 sequence (DNA): TGCGCCAGCAGCTTGGGCCCTGGGGCGGCGGACGGCTACACCTTC.

This chain uses TRBV14 with TRBJ2-3; no clear D gene. The CDR3 covers 13 residues. Per the germline V gene, CDR1 is SGHDN and CDR2 is FVKESK. The V gene lost 0 bases and the J gene lost 4 bases, with 5 bases spanning the gap. The CDR3 DNA sequence: TGTGCCAGCAGCCAAGATCGGGCAGATACGCAGTATTTT. Translated, it gives CASSQDRADTQYF.

The chain joins TRBV12-3 or TRBV12-4 to TRBJ2-1; 11 nucleotides match TRBD2. The length of the CDR3 is 13 residues. V lost 6 bases to trimming and J lost 9 bases; unmatched junction nucleotides: 4. The CDR3, as DNA: TGTGCCAGCAGGAGGACTAGCGGGTTTGAGCAGTTCTTC. This encodes CASRRTSGFEQFF.

This sequence joins TRBV27 and TRBJ2-3; weak D call: TRBD2 (5 bases). Per the germline V gene, CDR1 is MNHEY and CDR2 is SMNVEV (reference sequence). V lost 3 bases to trimming and J lost 0 bases, with 13 bases between them. The CDR3 is 16 amino acids. The CDR3 coding sequence is TGTGCCAGCAGTTTCACTAGTCGCCCTAGCACAGATACGCAGTATTTT. The encoded protein is CASSFTSRPSTDTQYF.

The V gene is TRBV5-1, the J gene TRBJ1-1; a possible D gene is TRBD1 (6 bases). V gave up 0 bases and J gave up 11 bases, with 17 bases separating them. The CDR3 length is 14 residues. CDR1 is SGHRS, CDR2 YFSETQ, per germline. CDR3 nucleotide sequence: TGCGCCAGCAGCTTGGACTCCGTAGGGGGTTCTGCTTTCTTT. Residues: CASSLDSVGGSAFF.

The rearrangement uses TRBV19 and TRBJ1-5; D possibly corresponds to TRBD1 (6 bases). Trimming took off 3 bases at V and 1 base at J, with 13 bases between the two ends. The CDR3 totals 16 residues. Germline V gene lookup returns CDR1 LNHDA and CDR2 SQIVND (reference sequence). This CDR3 reads CASSITRTVSNQPQHF. DNA for the CDR3: TGTGCCAGTAGTATTACAAGGACAGTCAGCAATCAGCCCCAGCATTTT.

The chain recombines TRBV5-1 with TRBJ1-4; 7 bases agree with TRBD1. The CDR3 is 19 residues long. Per the germline V gene, CDR1 is SGHRS and CDR2 is YFSETQ. V dropped 0 bases and J dropped 0; count of bases not matched to a gene: 11. CDR3 amino acids: CASSLVSGGLLATNEKLFF. In nucleotides, the CDR3 is TGCGCCAGCAGCTTGGTGTCAGGGGGGCTACTTGCAACTAATGAAAAACTGTTTTTT.

J is TRBJ2-7 and V is TRBV19, with D perhaps matching TRBD1 (5 bases). The CDR3 is made up of 14 amino acids. Trimming took 6 bases from V and 6 from J, leaving 18 bases between them. Germline CDR1 is LNHDA and CDR2 is SQIVND (reference sequence). For the CDR3, the DNA is TGTGCCAGTAGAGGTAAGGACACATCTGGCGAGCAGTACTTC. Its translation: CASRGKDTSGEQYF. The variable domain in full, completed from reference TRBV19 and TRBJ2-7, reads DGGITQSPKYLFRKEGQNVTLSCEQNLNHDAMYWYRQDPGQGLRLIYYSQIVNDFQKGDIAEGYSVSREKKESFPLTVTSAQKNPTAFYLCASRGKDTSGEQYFGPGTRLTVT.

The chain couples TRBV28 to TRBJ1-6, with a tentative D call TRBD1 (6 bases). CDR1 is MDHEN, CDR2 SYDVKM, per germline. V was clipped by 6 bases and J by 9 bases, with 15 bases between them. The CDR3 length is 14 residues. The CDR3 here is CASRPSRGLSPLHF. CDR3 coding DNA: TGTGCCAGCAGACCATCCAGGGGTCTTTCACCCCTCCACTTT.

The chain links TRBV3-1 (or the pseudogene TRBV3-2) to TRBJ1-4, with 7 bases aligning to TRBD1. The CDR3 covers 16 residues. The germline gives CDR1 LGHDT, CDR2 YNNKEL (reference sequence). V shed 1 base, J shed 3 bases, and the junction held 5 bases outside the gene matches. CDR3 bases: TGTGCCAGCAGCCAAGGTCCAGGGGGAGCTAATGAAAAACTGTTTTTT. This codes for CASSQGPGGANEKLFF.

To note about this clone: Different DNA sequences within this sample yield the same CDR3. The chain employs TRBV4-1 and TRBJ1-4, with unresolved D. The CDR3 sequence is 16 residues long. V shed 1 base and J shed 0 bases, with 9 bases lying between them. Germline CDR1 and CDR2: MGHRA and YSYEKL. CDR3 region: CASSQGTVATNEKLFF. As DNA, the CDR3 is TGCGCCAGCAGCCAAGGTACGGTTGCAACTAATGAAAAACTGTTTTTT.

The V gene is TRBV27, the J gene TRBJ2-1; 8 positions agree with TRBD2. The CDR3 length is 16 residues. Per germline, CDR1 MNHEY and CDR2 SMNVEV (reference sequence). J gave up 2 bases and V 5 bases, and 8 bases lay outside the gene matches. As DNA, the CDR3 is TGTGCCAGCAGTCAATGGAGCGGGGGTACCTACAATGAGCAGTTCTTC. Translating it yields CASSQWSGGTYNEQFF.

The chain joins TRBV11-3 to TRBJ1-1, with D possibly being TRBD1 (5 bases). The CDR3 is made up of 14 amino acids. Looked up from germline, CDR1 is SGHNT and CDR2 is YENEEA. The V gene lost 2 bases and the J gene lost 5 bases, with 12 bases spanning the gap. CDR3 bases: TGTGCCAGCAGCTTAAACCAGGGTGGTACTGAAGCTTTCTTT. Its protein product is CASSLNQGGTEAFF.

This chain joins TRBV7-8 and TRBJ1-1; D not certain. This CDR3 has 14 residues. V lost 4 bases, J lost 6 bases, and 15 bases lay in between. Per the germline V gene, CDR1 is SGHVS and CDR2 is FQNEAQ. Here the CDR3 DNA reads TGTGCCAGCAGCTCCCGGACGAACGGGGCTGAAGCTTTCTTT. This codes for CASSSRTNGAEAFF.

The J gene is TRBJ2-5, the V gene TRBV5-4; 13 bases agree with TRBD2. The CDR3 loop spans 18 amino acids. Germline V gene lookup returns CDR1 SGHNT and CDR2 YYREEE (reference sequence). V trimming: 4 bases; J trimming: 2 bases; junction bases outside the gene matches: 11. CDR3 sequence (DNA): TGTGCCAGCAGCACCAGACTAGCGGGGGGTTTAAATCAAGAGACCCAGTACTTC. Translation: CASSTRLAGGLNQETQYF.

The chain recombines TRBV5-6 with TRBJ1-1; D is uncertain. CDR3 length: 15 amino acids. V was clipped by 1 base and J by 1 base, with 11 bases between them. Germline V lookup: CDR1 SGHDT, CDR2 YYEEEE. The DNA for the CDR3 is TGTGCCAGCAGCTTGTTTTCAGTACCGAACACTGAAGCTTTCTTT. Protein sequence: CASSLFSVPNTEAFF.

The chain uses TRBV24-1 and TRBJ2-1; 8 bases line up with TRBD2. Trimming removed 2 bases from V and 8 bases from J; junction bases left unmatched: 10. Germline values: CDR1 KGHDR, CDR2 SFDVKD. The length of the CDR3 is 16 residues. The CDR3 region has the DNA TGTGCCACCAGTGATTCGCCAGCGGGAGCGCTCGATGAGCAGTTCTTC. This translates into CATSDSPAGALDEQFF.

This chain connects TRBV5-1 to TRBJ1-1; D unresolved. The CDR3 contains 13 residues. CDR1 is SGHRS and CDR2 is YFSETQ in the germline V gene. Trimming shortened V by 3 bases and J by 3 bases, and 9 bases separated the two germline ends. The CDR3 loop is CASSSDIDTEAFF. CDR3 DNA sequence: TGCGCCAGCAGCTCCGACATCGACACTGAAGCTTTCTTT.